These 32 T cell receptor beta chains share one sample of origin, sequenced in a study of blood T cell repertoires in COVID-19. Clones were sequenced by immunoSEQ multiplex PCR, and TCRdb holds only the in-frame ones, with some missing. Here the sample spans more than 95,000 clones, 88% being singletons. Sequencing was performed on peripheral blood. Receptors were obtained from a human donor in a cohort sampled during active COVID-19.

The table lists this clone with a count of one. This chain joins TRBV5-6 and TRBJ1-1; D gene uncertain. The germline V gene has CDR1 SGHDT and CDR2 YYEEEE. The CDR3 runs 15 residues. V lost 1 base to trimming and J lost 2 bases, with 12 bases between them. CDR3 residues: CASSLRPGINTEAFF. CDR3 DNA sequence: TGTGCCAGCAGCTTGAGGCCGGGGATAAACACTGAAGCTTTCTTT.

The CDR3 DNA reads as TGTGCCAGCAGCCAAGATCAAACAGGGGCAGGTGAAAAACTGTTTTTT. It codes for CASSQDQTGAGEKLFF. This chain links TRBV4-2 with TRBJ1-4; 7 positions agree with TRBD1. Trimming took 0 bases from V and 7 from J; bases not matched to a gene: 8. Germline values: CDR1 LGHNA, CDR2 YNFKEQ. The CDR3 runs 16 residues.

Comments on this clone: Distinct nucleotide sequences in the sample also encode this CDR3. The V and J genes are TRBV4-1 and TRBJ2-7, with TRBD2 matching 7 bases. Germline lookup yields CDR1 MGHRA and CDR2 YSYEKL. V gave up 1 base and J gave up 0 bases; unmatched junction bases: 9. CDR3 length: 17 amino acids. The CDR3 loop is CASSQVASGRSSYEQYF. The CDR3 nucleotides are TGCGCCAGCAGCCAAGTTGCTAGCGGCCGAAGCTCCTACGAGCAGTACTTC.

This chain connects TRBV5-5 to TRBJ2-3; D may be TRBD2 (6 bases). The CDR3 consists of 14 residues. Trimming shortened V by 0 bases and J by 5 bases, and 10 bases separated the two germline ends. From germline, CDR1 is SGHKS and CDR2 YYEKEE (reference sequence). Here the CDR3 reads CASSLGLGLDTQYF. CDR3 coding DNA: TGTGCCAGCAGCTTGGGACTAGGCCTAGATACGCAGTATTTT.

V and J are TRBV2 and TRBJ2-7; TRBD1 is a possible D gene (5 bases). This CDR3 is 13 amino acids long. Trimming pared 2 bases from V and 5 bases from J, leaving 10 bases between. Germline CDR1 and CDR2: SNHLY and FYNNEI. The CDR3 sequence: CASSENTRDEQYF. The DNA for the CDR3 is TGTGCCAGCAGTGAAAACACCAGGGACGAGCAGTACTTC.

About this clone itself: Other DNA sequences in the same sample also yield this CDR3. CDR3 protein: CASSLWGQLMNTEAFF. The CDR3 coding sequence is TGTGCCAGCAGCTTGTGGGGACAGCTAATGAACACTGAAGCTTTCTTT. The genes are TRBV5-6 and TRBJ1-1; 7 nucleotides line up with TRBD1. CDR1 is SGHDT and CDR2 is YYEEEE in the germline V gene. J lost 0 bases, V lost 1 base, and 6 bases had no gene match. This CDR3 comprises 16 residues.

The J gene is TRBJ1-2, the V gene TRBV16; 7 nucleotides line up with TRBD1. This CDR3 spans 13 amino acids. J gave up 2 bases and V 3 bases, and 0 bases lay outside the gene matches. Germline CDR1 reads KGHSY; CDR2 reads FQNENV. The CDR3 region is CASSQGQNYGYTF. The CDR3 DNA reads as TGTGCCAGCAGCCAGGGACAGAACTATGGCTACACCTTC. Together with reference TRBV16 and TRBJ1-2, the CDR3 gives the full variable domain: GEEVAQTPKHLVRGEGQKAKLYCAPIKGHSYVFWYQQVLKNEFKFLISFQNENVFDETGMPKERFSAKCLPNSPCSLEIQATKLEDSAVYFCASSQGQNYGYTFGSGTRLTVV.

This clone has a handful of counts. The chain recombines TRBV30 with TRBJ1-3; D might be TRBD1 (5 bases). The V gene's germline CDR1 is GTSNPN and CDR2 SVGIG (reference sequence). Trimming took 1 base from V and 10 from J, leaving 14 bases between them. This CDR3 has 13 amino acids. The CDR3 DNA reads as TGTGCCTGGAGTGAAAGCCTGGGGGGGACCATATATTTT. It codes for CAWSESLGGTIYF.

The V and J genes are TRBV28 and TRBJ2-1, with TRBD2 as a possible D gene (5 bases). This CDR3 is 15 amino acids long. Germline-derived CDR1 and CDR2 are MDHEN and SYDVKM. Trimming shortened V by 5 bases and J by 1 base, and 12 bases separated the two germline ends. The CDR3 DNA reads TGTGCCAGCAGTCGACCCGGCGGGTCCTACAATGAGCAGTTCTTC. Its protein product is CASSRPGGSYNEQFF. The full variable domain, with the rest looked up from reference TRBV28 and TRBJ2-1, is DVKVTQSSRYLVKRTGEKVFLECVQDMDHENMFWYRQDPGLGLRLIYFSYDVKMKEKGDIPEGYSVSREKKERFSLILESASTNQTSMYLCASSRPGGSYNEQFFGPGTRLTVL.

This chain joins TRBV28 and TRBJ2-3; 7 bases line up with TRBD2. With 4 bases clipped from V and 1 base from J, the junction kept 5 bases outside the gene matches. This CDR3 comprises 15 residues. Germline V CDR1 and CDR2: MDHEN, SYDVKM. The CDR3 here is CASSYASGGTDTQYF. For the CDR3, the DNA is TGTGCCAGCAGTTACGCTAGCGGTGGCACAGATACGCAGTATTTT.

This clone was observed a handful of times. The sample contains more than one DNA sequence encoding this CDR3. The V and J genes are TRBV30 and TRBJ1-3; no reliable D call. The germline V and J ends were trimmed by 0 bases and 4 bases, with 7 bases remaining between them. The CDR3 runs 13 residues. Germline V CDR1 and CDR2: GTSNPN, SVGIG (reference sequence). This CDR3 is CAWSVRGGNTIYF. The CDR3 coding sequence is TGTGCCTGGAGTGTACGAGGAGGAAACACCATATATTTT.

This rearrangement joins TRBV28 to TRBJ1-6, with 8 bases fitting TRBD1. Germline assignment: CDR1 MDHEN and CDR2 SYDVKM. The junction had 10 bases not matched to a gene; V was cut back by 10 bases and J by 8 bases. The CDR3 sequence is 14 residues long. CDR3 in amino acids: CATGTGQGYSPLHF. The CDR3 DNA is TGTGCCACGGGTACAGGACAGGGCTATTCACCCCTCCACTTT.

The chain employs TRBV5-4 and TRBJ2-3; 13 bases align to TRBD2. V was pared by 4 bases and J by 1 base, with 6 bases of the junction left unmatched. The CDR3 is 17 amino acids. CDR1 is SGHNT and CDR2 is YYREEE in the germline V gene (reference sequence). The CDR3 here is CASSAGLAGVGTDTQYF. CDR3 nucleotide sequence: TGTGCCAGCAGCGCAGGACTAGCGGGAGTGGGCACAGATACGCAGTATTTT.

The table lists this clone with a count of one. The chain recombines TRBV6-5 with TRBJ2-7, with D possibly TRBD1 on 6 matching bases. V lost 3 bases and J 6 bases, leaving 18 bases between the germline ends. Germline V gives CDR1 MNHEY, CDR2 SVGAGI. The CDR3 contains 15 residues. This CDR3 is CASSYGQPAATEQYF. The CDR3, as DNA: TGTGCCAGCAGTTATGGACAGCCTGCGGCCACCGAGCAGTACTTC.

This chain links TRBV6-1 with TRBJ1-2, with TRBD1 as a possible D gene (6 bases). The CDR3 is 15 amino acids. V shed 0 bases and J shed 1 base, with 9 bases lying between them. Germline assignment: CDR1 MNHNS and CDR2 SASEGT. The CDR3 loop is CASSEANRVNYGYTF. The CDR3 bases are TGTGCCAGCAGTGAAGCCAACAGGGTTAACTATGGCTACACCTTC.

CDR3 residues: CASSKSGTFSYEQYF. The CDR3 region has the DNA TGTGCCAGCAGTAAGTCCGGGACATTCTCCTACGAGCAGTACTTC. The chain has TRBV6-5 and TRBJ2-7, with D maybe TRBD1 (6 bases). The germline gives CDR1 MNHEY, CDR2 SVGAGI. The length of the CDR3 is 15 residues. V lost 5 bases and J lost 0, with 14 bases in between.

The chain links TRBV15 to TRBJ2-3, with 9 bases lining up with TRBD2. Germline CDR1 reads LNHNV; CDR2 reads YYDKDF (reference sequence). The trim removed 6 bases at V and 1 base at J, leaving 5 bases unmatched. This CDR3 is built from 15 residues. The CDR3 loop is CATSGERGGTDTQYF. The CDR3 bases are TGTGCCACCAGTGGGGAGCGGGGGGGCACAGATACGCAGTATTTT.

The chain joins TRBV11-3 to TRBJ2-1, with 10 nucleotides matching TRBD2. This CDR3 spans 13 amino acids. Looked up from germline, CDR1 is SGHNT and CDR2 is YENEEA. V lost 1 base and J lost 9; bases outside the gene matches: 0. CDR3 in amino acids: CASSLVAGGEQFF. The CDR3 coding sequence is TGTGCCAGCAGCTTAGTAGCGGGAGGTGAGCAGTTCTTC.

This clone turned up a few times. V is TRBV7-9 and J is TRBJ2-7; TRBD2 matches 10 bases. The germline gives CDR1 SEHNR, CDR2 FQNEAQ (reference sequence). CDR3 length: 16 amino acids. After removal of 7 bases from V and 4 bases from J, the junction contained 13 bases not matched to a gene. CDR3 nucleotides: TGTGCCAGCACCCGAACTTCAGGGACTAGCGCGTACGAGCAGTACTTC. It yields the protein CASTRTSGTSAYEQYF.

The V call is TRBV6-5, the J call TRBJ1-6; 7 nucleotides match TRBD1. Trimming took 9 bases from V and 10 from J; bases not matched to a gene: 12. Germline V gene lookup returns CDR1 MNHEY and CDR2 SVGAGI. The CDR3 sequence is 14 residues long. CDR3 protein: CASLITGDASPLHF. The DNA for the CDR3 is TGTGCCAGTTTAATTACAGGGGACGCATCACCCCTCCACTTT.

The CDR3 sequence: CASSATTGRNSYEQYF. In DNA, the CDR3 is TGCGCCAGCAGCGCTACGACAGGCCGTAACTCCTACGAGCAGTACTTC. This rearrangement joins TRBV5-1 to TRBJ2-7, with D tentatively TRBD1 (6 bases). V lost 4 bases, J lost 0 bases, and 17 bases lay in between. This CDR3 spans 16 amino acids. In germline, CDR1 is SGHRS, CDR2 YFSETQ. The full variable domain, in which reference TRBV5-1 and TRBJ2-7 provide the parts outside the CDR3, is KAGVTQTPRYLIKTRGQQVTLSCSPISGHRSVSWYQQTPGQGLQFLFEYFSETQRNKGNFPGRFSGRQFSNSRSEMNVSTLELGDSALYLCASSATTGRNSYEQYFGPGTRLTVT.

V and J are TRBV15 and TRBJ2-5; a weak D match, TRBD2 (5 bases). This CDR3 spans 15 amino acids. Trimming took off 0 bases at V and 5 bases at J, with 13 bases between the two ends. Germline V gene sequence: CDR1 LNHNV, CDR2 YYDKDF (reference sequence). The CDR3 DNA is TGTGCCACCAGCAGAGATTGGAGAGGAGGTGAGACCCAGTACTTC. Translating gives CATSRDWRGGETQYF.

V and J are TRBV7-8 and TRBJ1-1; D gene uncertain. Trimming removed 3 bases from V and 5 bases from J, with 4 bases in between. The germline V gene has CDR1 SGHVS and CDR2 FQNEAQ. The CDR3 length is 11 residues. CDR3 protein: CASSLSTEAFF. In DNA form, the CDR3 reads TGTGCCAGCAGCTTGTCTACTGAAGCTTTCTTT.

Of note for this clone: The junction differs from germline at one of its ends, possibly a read error. The genes are TRBV6-5 and TRBJ2-1, with D unresolved. The CDR3 runs 12 residues. In germline, CDR1 is MNHEY, CDR2 SVGAGI. CDR3 in amino acids: CASSPIYNKQFF. CDR3 DNA sequence: TGTGCCAGCAGTCCGATTTACAATAAGCAGTTCTTC.

CDR3: CASSQYSAGRASYEQYF. The CDR3 DNA reads as TGCGCCAGCAGCCAATATTCGGCCGGGAGGGCCTCCTACGAGCAGTACTTC. The genes are TRBV4-1 and TRBJ2-7, with 8 nucleotides matching TRBD2. Trimming at V came to 2 bases and at J to 0 bases, leaving 9 bases not matched to a gene. This CDR3 is 17 amino acids long. Germline values: CDR1 MGHRA, CDR2 YSYEKL.

This chain links TRBV7-9 with TRBJ2-1; 9 nucleotides match TRBD1. CDR1 SEHNR and CDR2 FQNEAQ come from the germline V gene (reference sequence). Germline trimming cut 2 bases from V and 7 bases from J; bases unmatched to any gene: 6. The CDR3 loop spans 15 amino acids. CDR3: CASSLRDRVNNEQFF. The CDR3 region has the DNA TGTGCCAGCAGCTTAAGGGACAGGGTGAATAATGAGCAGTTCTTC.

The chain combines TRBV7-9 with TRBJ2-7, with TRBD2 identical over 10 bases. V dropped 4 bases and J dropped 3; count of bases not matched to a gene: 9. The CDR3 spans 16 residues. Germline V gene lookup returns CDR1 SEHNR and CDR2 FQNEAQ (reference sequence). The CDR3 region has the DNA TGTGCCAGCAGCTCGGAGCGGGGGGGGGCACGCTACGAGCAGTACTTC. Translated, it gives CASSSERGGARYEQYF. Combining the CDR3 with reference TRBV7-9 and TRBJ2-7 gives the whole variable domain DTGVSQNPRHKITKRGQNVTFRCDPISEHNRLYWYRQTLGQGPEFLTYFQNEAQLEKSRLLSDRFSAERPKGSFSTLEIQRTEQGDSAMYLCASSSERGGARYEQYFGPGTRLTVT.

V gene TRBV12-3 or TRBV12-4 combines with J gene TRBJ2-7, with 8 positions matching TRBD1. Trimming cost V 5 bases and J 5 bases; bases outside gene matches: 5. The CDR3 sequence is 13 residues long. In DNA, the CDR3 is TGTGCCAGCAGTGACAGGGGAAGCAACGAGCAGTACTTC. Translation gives CASSDRGSNEQYF.

The sample holds a few counts of this clone. V gene TRBV5-5 combines with J gene TRBJ2-2; D ambiguous. The CDR3 extends over 15 amino acids. V gave up 4 bases and J gave up 3 bases, with 13 bases separating them. Germline CDR1 SGHKS, CDR2 YYEKEE (reference sequence). This CDR3 is CASSGRVSYTGELFF. The CDR3 nucleotides read TGTGCCAGCAGCGGTCGGGTCAGCTACACCGGGGAGCTGTTTTTT.

The chain combines TRBV7-9 with TRBJ2-7; 10 nucleotides line up with TRBD2. CDR3 length: 17 amino acids. J lost 7 bases, V lost 4 bases, and 16 bases had no gene match. The germline V gene has CDR1 SEHNR and CDR2 FQNEAQ (reference sequence). The CDR3 here is CASSSPIVTSGVGEQYF. The DNA of the CDR3 is TGTGCCAGCAGCTCCCCTATCGTTACTAGCGGGGTAGGGGAGCAGTACTTC. The whole variable domain, remainder taken from reference TRBV7-9 and TRBJ2-7, is DTGVSQNPRHKITKRGQNVTFRCDPISEHNRLYWYRQTLGQGPEFLTYFQNEAQLEKSRLLSDRFSAERPKGSFSTLEIQRTEQGDSAMYLCASSSPIVTSGVGEQYFGPGTRLTVT.

This clone was counted only a few times. The chain is built from TRBV5-4 and TRBJ1-6; D remains unclear. The CDR3 has 14 amino acids. V was shortened by 0 bases and J by 9 bases, with 10 bases between the two germline ends. The germline CDR1 and CDR2 sequences are SGHNT and YYREEE (reference sequence). The CDR3 coding sequence is TGTGCCAGCAGCTTGGCTCTCCCGGGTTCACCCCTCCACTTT. It yields the protein CASSLALPGSPLHF.

The chain uses TRBV19 and TRBJ1-2; no definite D call. Germline CDR1 and CDR2: LNHDA and SQIVND (reference sequence). The CDR3 runs 13 residues. The germline V and J ends were trimmed by 7 bases and 3 bases, with 12 bases remaining between them. CDR3 amino acids: CASKSGGHYGYTF. The DNA for the CDR3 is TGTGCCAGTAAGTCGGGCGGGCACTATGGCTACACCTTC.